One sample yielded the 21 T cell receptor beta chains listed below, sequenced in a study of shared clonotypes between healthy human individuals. Data came from immunoSEQ multiplex PCR; TCRdb stores just in-frame clones and leaves some out. The profile shows about 1.4 million clones, approximately 96% of them singletons. Sequencing used naive CD4+ T cells sorted from blood. Subset described: CD45RA+ positively selected. Receptors were obtained from a man aged 25 to 45 in good health.

The chain recombines TRBV29-1 with TRBJ2-6, with 9 bases identical to TRBD1. Germline-derived CDR1 and CDR2 are SQVTM and ANQGSEA. The CDR3 length is 14 residues. The V gene end was trimmed by 7 bases and the J gene end by 4 bases; junction bases not matched to a gene: 5. The CDR3 spells CSAGTGLGANVLTF. The CDR3 coding sequence is TGCAGCGCTGGGACAGGGCTGGGGGCCAACGTCCTGACTTTC.

The V and J genes are TRBV7-2 and TRBJ1-1, with D possibly matching TRBD1 (5 bases). The V end was cut by 3 bases, the J end by 3 bases, with 11 bases between. Germline CDR1 is SGHTA and CDR2 is FQGNSA. This CDR3 spans 14 amino acids. The CDR3 coding sequence is TGTGCCAGCAGCTTGAACAGGCCCGACACTGAAGCTTTCTTT. It encodes CASSLNRPDTEAFF.

The rearrangement uses TRBV18 and TRBJ2-2; D might be TRBD1 (5 bases). The V end lost 4 bases, the J end lost 4 bases, and 10 bases lay between the germline ends. This CDR3 contains 14 residues. The germline gives CDR1 KGHSH, CDR2 LQKENI. The CDR3 loop is CASSQKDSTGELFF. The CDR3, as DNA: TGTGCCAGCTCACAGAAAGACAGCACCGGGGAGCTGTTTTTT.

The chain has TRBV4-1 and TRBJ2-3; 9 positions match TRBD2. The CDR3 has 15 residues. V was pared by 5 bases and J by 9 bases, with 12 bases of the junction left unmatched. CDR1 is MGHRA and CDR2 is YSYEKL in the germline V gene. The CDR3 protein is CASSDIEGTSLTQYF. As DNA, the CDR3 is TGCGCCAGCAGCGATATTGAGGGGACTAGCCTAACGCAGTATTTT.

The V gene is TRBV5-1, the J gene TRBJ2-7, with 10 bases fitting TRBD1. This CDR3 contains 14 residues. The junction had 10 bases not matched to a gene; V was cut back by 6 bases and J by 7 bases. The germline gives CDR1 SGHRS, CDR2 YFSETQ. CDR3 DNA: TGCGCCAGCACCATGGGGACAGGGGTATGGGAGCAGTACTTC. It translates to CASTMGTGVWEQYF.

This chain uses TRBV7-6 with TRBJ2-7, with D uncertain. V lost 5 bases to trimming and J lost 6 bases, with 11 bases between them. This CDR3 spans 12 amino acids. CDR1 is SGHVS, CDR2 FNYEAQ, per germline. CDR3 in amino acids: CASSLVRSEQYF. The DNA for the CDR3 is TGTGCCAGCAGCCTAGTCCGTTCCGAGCAGTACTTC.

The V and J genes are TRBV29-1 and TRBJ2-2; 13 nucleotides match TRBD2. Germline CDR1 is SQVTM and CDR2 is ANQGSEA. The J segment lost 4 bases and the V segment lost 6 bases, leaving 5 bases of the junction unmatched. This CDR3 comprises 15 residues. The CDR3 DNA is TGCAGCGTCACCGGACTAGCGGGAGCCACCGGGGAGCTGTTTTTT. Protein product: CSVTGLAGATGELFF.

The rearrangement links TRBV11-1 to TRBJ2-1; 8 bases fit TRBD2. Looked up from germline, CDR1 is SGHAT and CDR2 is FQDESV (reference sequence). The CDR3 runs 15 residues. J gave up 6 bases and V 2 bases, and 6 bases lay outside the gene matches. The DNA for the CDR3 is TGTGCCAGCAGCTTATACGGGAGGGCAAGCAATGAGCAGTTCTTC. Its translation is CASSLYGRASNEQFF.

This chain joins TRBV5-1 and TRBJ2-2, with TRBD1 identical over 11 bases. Germline V gene lookup returns CDR1 SGHRS and CDR2 YFSETQ. After removal of 4 bases from V and 12 bases from J, the junction contained 5 bases not matched to a gene. This CDR3 is built from 13 residues. Here the CDR3 DNA reads TGCGCCAGCAGCGAAAGGACAGGGGGCCAGCTGTTTTTT. This codes for CASSERTGGQLFF.

Regarding this clone: The sample carries other DNA sequences with the same CDR3. The CDR3 loop is CASRRDSNQPQHF. The CDR3 DNA is TGCGCCAGCAGACGTGATAGCAATCAGCCCCAGCATTTT. V gene TRBV5-1 combines with J gene TRBJ1-5; no clear D gene. The V gene's germline CDR1 is SGHRS and CDR2 YFSETQ. CDR3 length equals 13 residues. V lost 5 bases and J lost 0, with 6 bases in between.

The chain links TRBV7-8 to TRBJ2-3; 10 bases match TRBD1. Germline CDR1 is SGHVS and CDR2 is FQNEAQ. The CDR3 has 15 residues. Losses at the gene ends were 3 bases for V and 3 bases for J; bases not matched to a gene: 3. The CDR3 loop reads CASSFGDRGTDTQYF. CDR3 coding DNA: TGTGCCAGCAGCTTCGGGGACAGGGGAACAGATACGCAGTATTTT.

The chain joins TRBV2 to TRBJ2-5; no firm D call. Between the trimmed V and J ends, which lost 2 bases and 5 bases, there was a span of 12 bases. This CDR3 is built from 14 residues. In germline, CDR1 is SNHLY, CDR2 FYNNEI. In nucleotides, the CDR3 is TGTGCCAGCAGTGAAAGGACGGTAGGGGAGACCCAGTACTTC. It is translated as CASSERTVGETQYF.

This clone was observed a single time. This rearrangement joins TRBV5-1 to TRBJ1-3; tentative D call: TRBD1 (6 bases). Germline lookup yields CDR1 SGHRS and CDR2 YFSETQ. The CDR3 spans 16 residues. Deletions cut 0 bases from V and 1 base from J, with 11 bases between. The CDR3 loop reads CASSLGSQGSGNTIYF. In DNA, the CDR3 is TGCGCCAGCAGCTTGGGCAGCCAGGGGTCTGGAAACACCATATATTTT. The full variable domain, completed using reference TRBV5-1 and TRBJ1-3, is KAGVTQTPRYLIKTRGQQVTLSCSPISGHRSVSWYQQTPGQGLQFLFEYFSETQRNKGNFPGRFSGRQFSNSRSEMNVSTLELGDSALYLCASSLGSQGSGNTIYFGEGSWLTVV.

The gene calls are TRBV14 and TRBJ2-2, with 7 bases aligning to TRBD2. With 2 bases clipped from V and 4 bases from J, the junction kept 7 bases outside the gene matches. Germline loops: CDR1 SGHDN, CDR2 FVKESK. The CDR3 is made up of 16 amino acids. This CDR3 is CASSQKGGSFTGELFF. CDR3 nucleotides: TGTGCCAGCAGCCAAAAGGGCGGGAGTTTCACCGGGGAGCTGTTTTTT.

V usage is TRBV5-6 and J usage is TRBJ2-7; the D is unclear. The ends were cut back, 4 bases at V and 4 bases at J, with 15 bases in the middle. The CDR3 has 14 residues. CDR1 is SGHDT and CDR2 is YYEEEE in the germline V gene. In DNA form, the CDR3 reads TGTGCCAGCAGCATCGGACGGATCTTTTACGAGCAGTACTTC. It yields the protein CASSIGRIFYEQYF.

V is TRBV11-2 and J is TRBJ2-2; tentatively, D is TRBD2 (5 bases). The CDR3 sequence is 15 residues long. V lost 5 bases and J 4 bases, leaving 14 bases between the germline ends. Germline V gene lookup returns CDR1 SGHAT and CDR2 FQNNGV. In DNA, the CDR3 is TGTGCCAGCAGCCCCGGGAACCTATTCACCGGGGAGCTGTTTTTT. Amino acid sequence: CASSPGNLFTGELFF.

Note on this clone: Other DNA sequences in the same sample also yield this CDR3. The chain uses TRBV29-1 and TRBJ2-7; D may be TRBD1 (6 bases). The CDR3 spans 12 residues. Trimming removed 7 bases at V and 2 bases at J, with 12 bases between. Germline lookup yields CDR1 SQVTM and CDR2 ANQGSEA. CDR3 in DNA: TGCAGCGCGAAGACAGGAACCTACGAGCAGTACTTC. This codes for CSAKTGTYEQYF.

The CDR3 loop reads CASSLTISGWITDTQYF. The CDR3 nucleotides are TGTGCCAGTAGTCTTACGATTAGCGGGTGGATCACAGATACGCAGTATTTT. The chain couples TRBV19 to TRBJ2-3, with TRBD2 matching 7 bases. The CDR3 is made up of 17 amino acids. Trimming took 5 bases from V and 2 from J; bases not matched to a gene: 13. Germline loops: CDR1 LNHDA, CDR2 SQIVND (reference sequence).

V and J are TRBV4-1 and TRBJ2-1, with unresolved D. The CDR3 has 16 amino acids. V was trimmed by 4 bases and J by 0 bases, leaving 13 bases between them. Germline loops: CDR1 MGHRA, CDR2 YSYEKL. In DNA form, the CDR3 reads TGCGCCAGCAGCCCTTCCTCGTTCTACTCCTACAATGAGCAGTTCTTC. This gives the protein CASSPSSFYSYNEQFF.

As concerns this clone: At the DNA level, this CDR3 is encoded by other sequences in the same sample as well. The V call is TRBV11-2, the J call TRBJ2-7; 9 bases fit TRBD2. Germline CDR1 SGHAT, CDR2 FQNNGV. V gave up 4 bases and J gave up 3 bases; unmatched junction bases: 4. The CDR3 sequence is 14 residues long. The CDR3 region has the DNA TGTGCCAGCAGCTCATTAGCGGGAGTCTACGAGCAGTACTTC. Translated, it gives CASSSLAGVYEQYF.

CDR3 DNA: TGTGCCAGCAGCTTGTCCGGGAGGGCCTATGAGACCCAGTACTTC. Protein sequence: CASSLSGRAYETQYF. This chain uses TRBV5-4 with TRBJ2-5; TRBD2 matches 8 bases. Germline V gives CDR1 SGHNT, CDR2 YYREEE (reference sequence). After removal of 1 base from V and 5 bases from J, the junction contained 7 bases not matched to a gene. This CDR3 is 15 amino acids long.